This entry lists 21 T cell receptor beta chains sequenced from one sample in a study of response to subunit inactivated influenza vaccine. Via MiXCR, TCRdb re-called the RT-PCR reads, giving one row per CDR3 protein. The repertoire holds more than 400,000 distinct CDR3 sequences, with about 7.2% as singletons. The source material was PBMCs from blood, sampled about 23 months after vaccination. These receptors all come from a man aged 50-75 years who received an inactivated influenza vaccine.

Ten or more counts support this clonotype. The rearrangement joins TRBV4-2 to TRBJ2-1; 12 nucleotides agree with TRBD2. Per the germline V gene, CDR1 is LGHNA and CDR2 is YNFKEQ. The CDR3 has 15 amino acids. V gave up 0 bases and J gave up 7 bases; unmatched junction bases: 1. The CDR3 DNA reads as TGTGCCAGCAGCCAAGATCTAGCGGGGGGGAATGAGCAGTTCTTC. Translation: CASSQDLAGGNEQFF.

The chain uses TRBV10-3 and TRBJ2-7, with D possibly called TRBD1 or TRBD2 (5 bases each). CDR1 and CDR2 from the germline V gene are ENHRY and SYGVKD. This CDR3 has 13 residues. V lost 4 bases to trimming and J lost 0 bases, with 7 bases between them. The CDR3 DNA follows: TGTGCCATCAGTGCAGGGACCTCCTACGAGCAGTACTTC. Amino acid sequence: CAISAGTSYEQYF.

This clonotype was counted ten times or more. The chain is built from TRBV9 and TRBJ1-1; tentative D call: TRBD1 (5 bases). Trimming shortened V by 3 bases and J by 4 bases, and 10 bases separated the two germline ends. The CDR3 has 13 amino acids. Germline V lookup: CDR1 SGDLS, CDR2 YYNGEE. The DNA of the CDR3 is TGTGCCAGCAGCGAGGGGCTGGGCACTGAAGCTTTCTTT. Translated: CASSEGLGTEAFF.

This clonotype was detected a few times. V gene TRBV20-1 combines with J gene TRBJ1-4; D unresolved. CDR3 length: 11 residues. Germline V gene data show CDR1 as DFQATT and CDR2 as SNEGSKA (reference sequence). Trimming pared 4 bases from V and 6 bases from J, leaving 6 bases between. CDR3 bases: TGCAGTGCTATGAGGGATGAAAAACTGTTTTTT. Its protein product is CSAMRDEKLFF.

This clonotype showed up just a few times. This chain connects TRBV4-2 to TRBJ2-7; TRBD2 agrees at 10 bases. Germline lookup yields CDR1 LGHNA and CDR2 YNFKEQ. The CDR3 totals 16 residues. Trimming removed 0 bases from V and 4 bases from J; junction bases left unmatched: 6. The CDR3 here is CASSQEPGLASYEQYF. CDR3 sequence (DNA): TGTGCCAGCAGCCAAGAGCCGGGACTAGCGTCATACGAGCAGTACTTC.

CDR3 coding DNA: TGTGCCAGCAGTTACATGGGTGATAGCAATCAGCCCCAGCATTTT. This translates into CASSYMGDSNQPQHF. The chain couples TRBV6-2 or TRBV6-3 to TRBJ1-5; D call uncertain. The V gene lost 2 bases and the J gene lost 0 bases, with 8 bases spanning the gap. The V gene's germline CDR1 is MNHEY and CDR2 SVGEGT. CDR3 length: 15 residues.

Ten or more counts support this clonotype. The V call is TRBV12-3 or TRBV12-4, the J call TRBJ1-2, with 10 positions matching TRBD1. V was clipped by 6 bases and J by 6 bases; unmatched bases: 7. The CDR3 has 14 residues. The CDR3 spells CASRPGTGVDGYTF. As DNA, the CDR3 is TGTGCCAGCAGACCCGGGACAGGGGTTGATGGCTACACCTTC.

This clonotype was found a few times. The chain is built from TRBV4-3 and TRBJ2-7; D is unresolved. This CDR3 spans 15 amino acids. V was pared by 1 base and J by 4 bases, with 14 bases between. Germline CDR1 LGHNA, CDR2 YSLEER. The CDR3 region is CASSQGQGPGYEQYF. The CDR3 nucleotides read TGCGCCAGCAGCCAAGGACAAGGGCCTGGGTACGAGCAGTACTTC.

This clonotype was counted ten times or more. The chain recombines TRBV20-1 with TRBJ2-7; TRBD2 is a possible D gene (6 bases). The CDR3 is 12 residues long. Germline V gene sequence: CDR1 DFQATT, CDR2 SNEGSKA (reference sequence). Trimming took off 1 base at V and 3 bases at J, with 7 bases between the two ends. The CDR3 region has the DNA TGCAGTGCTAGAGGGACTAACTACGAGCAGTACTTC. The encoded protein is CSARGTNYEQYF.

This clonotype was seen more than once but under ten times. The chain is built from TRBV11-2 and TRBJ2-4, with D perhaps matching TRBD1 (6 bases). Trimming left V 4 bases short and J 1 base short, with 8 bases between. There are 14 residues in the CDR3. The germline V gene encodes CDR1 SGHAT and CDR2 FQNNGV. The CDR3 region has the DNA TGTGCCAGCAGCTCAACAGGGGCCAAAAACATTCAGTACTTC. This encodes CASSSTGAKNIQYF.

The chain combines TRBV6-1 with TRBJ2-1; 11 nucleotides match TRBD1. Per the germline V gene, CDR1 is MNHNS and CDR2 is SASEGT. V lost 6 bases to trimming and J lost 6 bases; unmatched junction nucleotides: 7. The CDR3 extends over 15 amino acids. The CDR3 DNA reads as TGTGCCAGCAGCAACATCGGGACAGGGGGCAATGAGCAGTTCTTC. Encoded protein: CASSNIGTGGNEQFF.

The chain has TRBV5-1 and TRBJ1-2; weak D call: TRBD1 (6 bases). Germline CDR1 reads SGHRS; CDR2 reads YFSETQ. This CDR3 is 15 amino acids long. With 0 bases removed from V and 6 bases from J, the gap between germline ends came to 15 bases. The CDR3 nucleotides read TGCGCCAGCAGCTTGGCGGTCGGGGGCCGGGATGGCTACACCTTC. Amino acids: CASSLAVGGRDGYTF. The whole variable domain, remainder taken from reference TRBV5-1 and TRBJ1-2, is KAGVTQTPRYLIKTRGQQVTLSCSPISGHRSVSWYQQTPGQGLQFLFEYFSETQRNKGNFPGRFSGRQFSNSRSEMNVSTLELGDSALYLCASSLAVGGRDGYTFGSGTRLTVV.

The gene calls are TRBV5-6 and TRBJ1-1, with D maybe TRBD1 (6 bases). CDR1 is SGHDT and CDR2 is YYEEEE in the germline V gene. The germline V and J ends were trimmed by 2 bases and 1 base, with 9 bases remaining between them. This CDR3 is built from 14 residues. The CDR3 here is CASSFTGPNTEAFF. For the CDR3, the DNA is TGTGCCAGCAGCTTTACAGGGCCGAACACTGAAGCTTTCTTT.

This clonotype was observed a few times. The V call is TRBV10-3, the J call TRBJ2-7; 9 bases match TRBD2. V lost 11 bases, J lost 2 bases, and 10 bases stayed unmatched. The CDR3 length is 14 residues. Germline V gene sequence: CDR1 ENHRY, CDR2 SYGVKD. The CDR3 bases are TGTGCCTCCAAACCTAGCGGGACAGCCTACGAGCAGTACTTC. The encoded protein is CASKPSGTAYEQYF.

Ten or more counts support this clonotype. This chain connects TRBV27 to TRBJ1-6; no definite D call. Germline CDR1 reads MNHEY; CDR2 reads SMNVEV (reference sequence). This CDR3 comprises 18 residues. Trimming left V 3 bases short and J 0 bases short, with 15 bases between. The CDR3 coding sequence is TGTGCCAGCAGTTTCCGGGCCGCTAGGAGCTCCTATAATTCACCCCTCCACTTT. Translation gives CASSFRAARSSYNSPLHF.

This clonotype was seen repeatedly, ten times or more. This chain connects TRBV3-1 to TRBJ1-1, with no clear D. Between the trimmed V and J ends, which lost 1 base and 1 base, there was a span of 7 bases. The CDR3 totals 14 residues. CDR1 is LGHDT and CDR2 is YNNKEL in the germline V gene (reference sequence). The CDR3 DNA follows: TGTGCCAGCAGCCAAGGCCGGGGGAACACTGAAGCTTTCTTT. It translates to CASSQGRGNTEAFF.

The sample holds a few counts of this clonotype. This chain joins TRBV24-1 and TRBJ1-2; D ambiguous. This CDR3 is built from 12 residues. CDR1 and CDR2 from the germline V gene are KGHDR and SFDVKD. V was clipped by 3 bases and J by 8 bases, with 9 bases between them. CDR3 nucleotides: TGTGCCACCAGTGATCCGCGGGGAGGCTACACCTTC. Amino acid sequence: CATSDPRGGYTF.

This clonotype was counted between two and nine times. This rearrangement joins TRBV4-3 to TRBJ2-4; 9 bases match TRBD2. The germline V gene has CDR1 LGHNA and CDR2 YSLEER. Unmatched junction bases numbered 5, after V lost 3 bases and J lost 2 bases. The CDR3 loop spans 16 amino acids. CDR3 sequence reads: CASSHDLAGPKNIQYF. CDR3 nucleotides: TGCGCCAGCAGCCATGACCTAGCGGGGCCCAAAAACATTCAGTACTTC.

The gene calls are TRBV12-3 or TRBV12-4 and TRBJ2-7, with a possible D match to TRBD1 (5 bases). CDR3 length: 13 amino acids. V was trimmed by 3 bases and J by 5 bases, leaving 11 bases between them. This chain's CDR3 is CASSFQGGDEQYF. The CDR3 DNA follows: TGTGCCAGCAGTTTTCAGGGTGGGGACGAGCAGTACTTC.

This clonotype was counted between two and nine times. The chain carries TRBV3-1 and TRBJ2-1; 8 nucleotides align to TRBD1. The CDR3 loop spans 17 amino acids. V lost 5 bases, J lost 0 bases, and 9 bases stayed unmatched. Looked up from germline, CDR1 is LGHDT and CDR2 is YNNKEL (reference sequence). The CDR3 sequence is CASSAGQGRSSYNEQFF. In DNA form, the CDR3 reads TGTGCCAGCAGCGCCGGACAGGGAAGGAGCTCCTACAATGAGCAGTTCTTC.

This rearrangement joins TRBV10-3 to TRBJ2-7; 10 bases align to TRBD1. Germline CDR1 and CDR2: ENHRY and SYGVKD. With V trimmed by 6 bases and J by 3 bases, 2 bases remained unmatched. The CDR3 contains 13 residues. The CDR3 is CAIRGTGVYEQYF. The CDR3 DNA is TGTGCCATCAGGGGGACAGGGGTCTACGAGCAGTACTTC.